Listed here are 19 T cell receptor beta chains from one sample, sequenced in a study of T-cell memory formation after mild COVID-19. From the 5' RACE reads, TCRdb called clonotypes with MiXCR, one entry per CDR3 protein. Of 300,000 to 400,000 distinct CDR3 sequences in the sample, over 20% were seen once. The specimen was PBMCs or a T cell subset sorted from them (not recorded which). The receptors were gathered from an adult woman who had mild COVID-19 (a few samples of this study predate the infection). Cell type and time point are not known.

This chain links TRBV5-4 with TRBJ2-3, with TRBD2 matching 7 bases. V was pared by 4 bases and J by 0 bases, with 5 bases of the junction left unmatched. The CDR3 is 15 residues long. Germline assignment: CDR1 SGHNT and CDR2 YYREEE (reference sequence). The CDR3 reads CASSRGDGSTDTQYF. CDR3 in DNA: TGTGCCAGCAGCCGGGGGGACGGAAGCACAGATACGCAGTATTTT. The whole variable domain, filled in from reference TRBV5-4 and TRBJ2-3, reads ETGVTQSPTHLIKTRGQQVTLRCSSQSGHNTVSWYQQALGQGPQFIFQYYREEENGRGNFPPRFSGLQFPNYSSELNVNALELDDSALYLCASSRGDGSTDTQYFGPGTRLTVL.

This clonotype came up a few times. This chain joins TRBV6-6 and TRBJ1-1, with TRBD1 identical over 8 bases. The CDR3 loop spans 13 amino acids. The V segment lost 5 bases and the J segment 8 bases; nucleotides outside the gene matches: 7. CDR1 MNHNY and CDR2 SVGAGI come from the germline V gene (reference sequence). The CDR3 DNA is TGTGCCAGCAGTCAGAGACAGGGGTTGGAAGCTTTCTTT. This translates into CASSQRQGLEAFF.

This clonotype has a handful of counts. This chain links TRBV24-1 with TRBJ2-1, with 7 positions matching TRBD2. This CDR3 spans 14 amino acids. The germline CDR1 and CDR2 sequences are KGHDR and SFDVKD. Unmatched junction bases numbered 5, after V lost 5 bases and J lost 5 bases. The CDR3 loop reads CATSGGGGDNEQFF. The CDR3 bases are TGTGCCACCAGTGGGGGGGGTGGGGACAATGAGCAGTTCTTC.

There are a few counts of this clonotype. V gene TRBV19 combines with J gene TRBJ1-2; a possible D gene is TRBD1 (5 bases). This CDR3 spans 12 amino acids. Germline V gene lookup returns CDR1 LNHDA and CDR2 SQIVND (reference sequence). V lost 3 bases and J lost 6, with 8 bases in between. The CDR3 loop is CASSIQGHGYTF. The CDR3, as DNA: TGTGCCAGTAGTATTCAGGGACATGGCTACACCTTC.

This clonotype was detected a few times. The chain couples TRBV30 to TRBJ2-7; 9 bases agree with TRBD1. Germline loops: CDR1 GTSNPN, CDR2 SVGIG (reference sequence). The ends lost 2 bases at V and 5 bases at J; junction bases unmatched: 4. The CDR3 runs 13 residues. The CDR3 DNA is TGTGCCTGGAGTCTACAGGGGGCCCACGAGCAGTACTTC. Translated, it gives CAWSLQGAHEQYF.

This rearrangement joins TRBV6-5 to TRBJ2-3, with D perhaps matching TRBD1 or TRBD2 (6 bases each). The germline CDR1 and CDR2 sequences are MNHEY and SVGAGI. The CDR3 totals 15 residues. The V gene lost 2 bases and the J gene lost 4 bases, with 13 bases spanning the gap. The CDR3 sequence: CASSYEGGRADTQYF. CDR3 bases: TGTGCCAGCAGTTACGAGGGGGGCCGGGCAGATACGCAGTATTTT.

The rearrangement joins TRBV4-3 to TRBJ2-1; TRBD2 matches at 10 bases. The CDR3 loop spans 20 amino acids. J lost 5 bases, V lost 1 base, and 17 bases had no gene match. CDR1 and CDR2 from the germline V gene are LGHNA and YSLEER. CDR3 in DNA: TGCGCCAGCAGCCAAGCTCACCTCTTTTCCACTAGCGGGACAGACAATGAGCAGTTCTTC. Translating it yields CASSQAHLFSTSGTDNEQFF.

This sequence joins TRBV15 and TRBJ2-5; no clear D. From germline, CDR1 is LNHNV and CDR2 YYDKDF (reference sequence). Between the trimmed V and J ends, which lost 1 base and 4 bases, there was a span of 16 bases. The CDR3 spans 16 residues. CDR3 sequence: CATSRGNRPDGETQYF. CDR3 DNA sequence: TGTGCCACCAGCAGAGGGAACCGACCAGACGGAGAGACCCAGTACTTC.

In this sample, this clonotype turned up many times. The chain has TRBV6-4 and TRBJ2-3; 7 bases fit TRBD2. With 3 bases clipped from V and 4 bases from J, the junction kept 4 bases outside the gene matches. CDR3 length: 14 residues. Germline V gene data show CDR1 as MRHNA and CDR2 as SNTAGT. In DNA, the CDR3 is TGTGCCAGCAGTGAGGCGGGAGACGCAGATACGCAGTATTTT. This translates into CASSEAGDADTQYF.

The V call is TRBV7-9, the J call TRBJ2-1, with D possibly called TRBD1 or TRBD2 (5 bases each). Trimming shortened V by 3 bases and J by 4 bases, and 16 bases separated the two germline ends. Germline V gene sequence: CDR1 SEHNR, CDR2 FQNEAQ (reference sequence). This CDR3 has 16 residues. CDR3 bases: TGTGCCAGCAGCTTCCCGGGTGGGACCCTATACAATGAGCAGTTCTTC. Protein product: CASSFPGGTLYNEQFF.

The chain has TRBV7-9 and TRBJ2-7; a possible D gene is TRBD2 (6 bases). This CDR3 has 17 residues. V lost 5 bases, J lost 2 bases, and 22 bases lay in between. CDR1 and CDR2 from the germline V gene are SEHNR and FQNEAQ (reference sequence). The CDR3, as DNA: TGTGCCAGCAGCAACCCCAGGGACGGGGGTTCACCCTACGAGCAGTACTTC. This translates into CASSNPRDGGSPYEQYF.

The gene calls are TRBV20-1 and TRBJ2-2; 7 bases align to TRBD2. The CDR3 extends over 14 amino acids. Trimming cost V 1 base and J 1 base; bases outside gene matches: 0. CDR1 and CDR2 from the germline V gene are DFQATT and SNEGSKA (reference sequence). CDR3 in DNA: TGCAGTGCTAGAGCTAGCGGGAACACCGGGGAGCTGTTTTTT. Translating it yields CSARASGNTGELFF.

The table lists this clonotype with a few counts. The gene calls are TRBV2 and TRBJ2-3; no definite D call. Deletions cut 7 bases from V and 1 base from J, with 18 bases between. The CDR3 consists of 16 residues. Germline V gene sequence: CDR1 SNHLY, CDR2 FYNNEI. The CDR3 DNA sequence: TGTGCCAGCACTAGTCCAGATTTAATTGGCACAGATACGCAGTATTTT. Amino acids: CASTSPDLIGTDTQYF. Full variable domain (remainder filled in from reference TRBV2 and TRBJ2-3): EPEVTQTPSHQVTQMGQEVILRCVPISNHLYFYWYRQILGQKVEFLVSFYNNEISEKSEIFDDQFSVERPDGSNFTLKIRSTKLEDSAMYFCASTSPDLIGTDTQYFGPGTRLTVL.

V gene TRBV11-2 combines with J gene TRBJ2-5, with D possibly matching TRBD2 (7 bases). This CDR3 spans 17 amino acids. CDR1 is SGHAT and CDR2 is FQNNGV in the germline V gene. V was pared by 4 bases and J by 4 bases, with 22 bases between. As DNA, the CDR3 is TGTGCCAGCAGCTCCCGCGGGGGAGGGGGGGGCCCAGAGACCCAGTACTTC. It is translated as CASSSRGGGGGPETQYF.

This clonotype was found a few times. The chain employs TRBV7-9 and TRBJ1-3; D perhaps matches TRBD1 (6 bases). The CDR3 is 14 amino acids. Deletions cut 7 bases from V and 4 bases from J, with 14 bases between. Germline values: CDR1 SEHNR, CDR2 FQNEAQ (reference sequence). DNA for the CDR3: TGTGCCAGCACCTCCGGGGGGCCGGGAAACACCATATATTTT. Its protein is CASTSGGPGNTIYF.

This clonotype turned up a few times. V is TRBV6-1 and J is TRBJ1-2; tentative D call: TRBD1 (5 bases). There are 16 residues in the CDR3. Germline loops: CDR1 MNHNS, CDR2 SASEGT. Trimming pared 7 bases from V and 4 bases from J, leaving 22 bases between. In DNA, the CDR3 is TGTGCCAGCATATATTCAACCTTTTCAGGGATCTATGGCTACACCTTC. This gives the protein CASIYSTFSGIYGYTF.

The rearrangement links TRBV9 to TRBJ2-3; TRBD2 is a possible D gene (5 bases). In germline, CDR1 is SGDLS, CDR2 YYNGEE. The CDR3 covers 15 residues. V was trimmed by 4 bases and J by 4 bases, leaving 16 bases between them. Here the CDR3 reads CASSPPGSSADTQYF. CDR3 in DNA: TGTGCCAGCAGCCCCCCGGGATCGAGCGCAGATACGCAGTATTTT.

This chain joins TRBV12-3 or TRBV12-4 and TRBJ2-3; D is ambiguous. This CDR3 is built from 15 residues. Deletions cut 5 bases from V and 0 bases from J, with 12 bases between. Here the CDR3 DNA reads TGTGCCAGCAGTCTACGGATCCTTAGCACAGATACGCAGTATTTT. Amino acids: CASSLRILSTDTQYF.

Many counts were recorded for this clonotype. The chain employs TRBV7-6 and TRBJ2-5; a possible D gene is TRBD1 (6 bases). The CDR3 runs to 14 residues. CDR1 and CDR2 from the germline V gene are SGHVS and FNYEAQ. V lost 0 bases and J lost 3, with 8 bases in between. The CDR3 reads CASSLAPGEETQYF. The CDR3 bases are TGTGCCAGCAGCTTAGCCCCAGGGGAAGAGACCCAGTACTTC.